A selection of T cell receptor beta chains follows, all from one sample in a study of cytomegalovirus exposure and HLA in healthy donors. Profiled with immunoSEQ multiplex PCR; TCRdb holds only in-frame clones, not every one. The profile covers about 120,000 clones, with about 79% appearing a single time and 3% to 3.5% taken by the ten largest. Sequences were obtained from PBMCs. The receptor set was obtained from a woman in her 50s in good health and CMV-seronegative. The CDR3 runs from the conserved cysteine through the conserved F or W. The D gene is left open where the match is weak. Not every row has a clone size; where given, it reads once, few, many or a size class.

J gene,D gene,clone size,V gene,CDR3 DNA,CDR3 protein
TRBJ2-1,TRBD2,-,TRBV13,TGTGCCAGCAGCCAAGCCGGGACTAGCGGGGTCTTCTACAATGAGCAGTTCTTC,CASSQAGTSGVFYNEQFF
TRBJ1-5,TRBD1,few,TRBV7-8,TGTGCCAGCAGCTCGGGACAGGGCGAGAATAGCAATCAGCCCCAGCATTTT,CASSSGQGENSNQPQHF
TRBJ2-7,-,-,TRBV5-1,TGCGCCAGCAGCTCTTACTACGAGCAGTACTTC,CASSSYYEQYF
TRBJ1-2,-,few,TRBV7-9,TGTTCCAGCAGCCATGGTGGGAACAGGGTAGATTATGGCTACACCTTC,CSSSHGGNRVDYGYTF
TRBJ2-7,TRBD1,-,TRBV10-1,TGCGCCAGCAGGGGGATACAGGGGATCTACGAGCAGTACTTC,CASRGIQGIYEQYF
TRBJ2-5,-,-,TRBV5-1,TGCGCCAGCAGCGCGGGAGACAGGGGCGAGGGTAGGGAGACCCAGTACTTC,CASSAGDRGEGRETQYF
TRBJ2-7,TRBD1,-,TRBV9,TGTGCCAGCAGCCCGGATGTGAGGACAGGGTGGTACGAGCAGTACTTC,CASSPDVRTGWYEQYF
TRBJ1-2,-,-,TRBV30,TGTGCCTGGAGTTTTGGAGCATCTGGCTACACCTTC,CAWSFGASGYTF
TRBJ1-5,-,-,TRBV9,TGTGCCAGCAGCGTGTCGGGAGTGGGGGGTGACCAGCCCCAGCATTTT,CASSVSGVGGDQPQHF
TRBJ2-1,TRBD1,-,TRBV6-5,TGTGCCAGCAGTTACACAAGGGACAGTGTGCAGTTCTTC,CASSYTRDSVQFF
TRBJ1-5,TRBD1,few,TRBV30,TGTGCCTGGACCTCATCCGGGACAGTTAATCAGCCCCAGCATTTT,CAWTSSGTVNQPQHF
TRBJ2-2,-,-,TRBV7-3,TGTGCCAGCAGCTTAGCTGGGCCCCTCGATGGGGGGGAGCTGTTTTTT,CASSLAGPLDGGELFF
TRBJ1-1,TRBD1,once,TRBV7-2,TGTGCCAGCAGCCAGGACAGGGGGGCCACTGAAGCTTTCTTT,CASSQDRGATEAFF
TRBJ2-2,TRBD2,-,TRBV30,TGTGCCTGGACGCAAACTAGCGGGAACACCGGGGAGCTGTTTTTT,CAWTQTSGNTGELFF
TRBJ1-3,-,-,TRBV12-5,TGTGCTAGTGGGCGGGAGGGGGCTGGAAACACCATATATTTT,CASGREGAGNTIYF
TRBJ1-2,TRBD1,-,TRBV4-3,TGCGCCAGCAGCCAAGATACAGGGGCCTTTCAGTATGGCTACACCTTC,CASSQDTGAFQYGYTF
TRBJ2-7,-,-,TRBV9,TGTGCCAGCAGCGTAGGGGGCGCAGGGTCCTACGAGCAGTACTTC,CASSVGGAGSYEQYF
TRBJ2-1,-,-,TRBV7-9,TGTTCCAGCAGCTTAGACGGTTGGGAGGCGACCACCTACAATGAGCAGTTCTTC,CSSSLDGWEATTYNEQFF
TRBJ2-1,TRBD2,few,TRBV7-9,TGTGCCAGCAGCGGCCGGGACGGGGGGACTGGTGAGCAGTTCTTC,CASSGRDGGTGEQFF
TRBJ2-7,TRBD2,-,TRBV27,TGTGCCAGCAGTTTAGGGACTAGCGGCTACGAGCAGTACTTC,CASSLGTSGYEQYF
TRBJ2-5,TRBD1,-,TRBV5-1,TGCGCCAGCAGCTCGGGACAGGGTGGGGAGACCCAGTACTTC,CASSSGQGGETQYF
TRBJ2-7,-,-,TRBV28,TGTGCCAGCAGTTTAAGCGTTACCTCCTACGAGCAGTACTTC,CASSLSVTSYEQYF
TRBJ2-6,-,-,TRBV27,TGTGCCAGCAGTTTATGGTTCGGGGGGGCCAACGTCCTGACTTTC,CASSLWFGGANVLTF
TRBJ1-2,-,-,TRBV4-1,TGCGCCAGCAGCCAAGAGAATCAGGGGATACGGGGCTACACCTTC,CASSQENQGIRGYTF
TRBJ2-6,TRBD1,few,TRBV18,TGTGCCAGCTCACCGGCCGGGACAGCAGGTTCTGGGGCCAACGTCCTGACTTTC,CASSPAGTAGSGANVLTF
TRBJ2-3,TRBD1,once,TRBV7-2,TGTGCCAGCAGCCCTCGGGACAGTCAAGATACGCAGTATTTT,CASSPRDSQDTQYF
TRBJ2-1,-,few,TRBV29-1,TGCAGCGTTGAAGAGAGGACGGGACTTCACCGCGACGGCAATGAGCAGTTCTTC,CSVEERTGLHRDGNEQFF
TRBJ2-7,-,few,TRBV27,TGTGCCAGCAGTTTCGGACAGTCCTACGAGCAGTACTTC,CASSFGQSYEQYF
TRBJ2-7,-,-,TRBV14,TGTGCCAGCAGCCAATTGCTACAGGGCGCCGAGCAGTACTTC,CASSQLLQGAEQYF
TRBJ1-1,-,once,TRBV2,TGTGCCAGCGGGGAAGTGGCTAGGAACACTGAAGCTTTCTTT,CASGEVARNTEAFF
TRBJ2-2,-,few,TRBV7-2,TGTGCCAGCAGCCCCGGAGGTTCGGTGAACACCGGGGAGCTGTTTTTT,CASSPGGSVNTGELFF
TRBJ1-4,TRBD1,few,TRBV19,TGTGCCAGTAGTATGACAGGGACTGAAAAACTGTTTTTT,CASSMTGTEKLFF